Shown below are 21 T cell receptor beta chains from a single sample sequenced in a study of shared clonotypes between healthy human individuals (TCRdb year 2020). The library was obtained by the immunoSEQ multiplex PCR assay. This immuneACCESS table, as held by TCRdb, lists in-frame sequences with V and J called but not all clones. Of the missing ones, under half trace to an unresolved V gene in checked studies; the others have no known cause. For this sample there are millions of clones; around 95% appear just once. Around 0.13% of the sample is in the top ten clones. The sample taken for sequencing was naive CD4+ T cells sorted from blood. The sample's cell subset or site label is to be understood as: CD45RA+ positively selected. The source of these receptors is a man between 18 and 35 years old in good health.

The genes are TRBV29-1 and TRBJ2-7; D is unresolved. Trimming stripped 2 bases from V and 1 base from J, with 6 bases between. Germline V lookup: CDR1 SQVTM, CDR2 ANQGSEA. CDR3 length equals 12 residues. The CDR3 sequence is CSVELPSYEQYF. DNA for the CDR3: TGCAGCGTTGAACTCCCGTCCTACGAGCAGTACTTC.

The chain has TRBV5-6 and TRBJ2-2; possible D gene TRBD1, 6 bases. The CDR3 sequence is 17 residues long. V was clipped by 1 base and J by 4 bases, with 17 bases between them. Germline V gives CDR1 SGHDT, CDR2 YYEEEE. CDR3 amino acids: CASSLRPQGKVTGELFF. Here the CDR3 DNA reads TGTGCCAGCAGCTTGCGCCCGCAGGGGAAGGTCACCGGGGAGCTGTTTTTT.

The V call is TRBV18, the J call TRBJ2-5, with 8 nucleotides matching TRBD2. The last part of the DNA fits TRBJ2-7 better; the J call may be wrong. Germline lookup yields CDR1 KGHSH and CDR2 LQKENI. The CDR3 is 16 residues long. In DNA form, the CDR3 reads TGTGCCAGCTCCCGGGCCGTGACTAGCGAAACCTACGAGCAGTACTTC. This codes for CASSRAVTSETYEQYF.

This chain's CDR3 is CASSEVAGELFF. The CDR3 DNA reads TGTGCCAGCAGTGAGGTAGCCGGGGAGCTGTTTTTT. V is TRBV6-1 and J is TRBJ2-2, with D unclear. The CDR3 length is 12 residues. Deletions cut 3 bases from V and 6 bases from J, with 5 bases between. Germline assignment: CDR1 MNHNS and CDR2 SASEGT.

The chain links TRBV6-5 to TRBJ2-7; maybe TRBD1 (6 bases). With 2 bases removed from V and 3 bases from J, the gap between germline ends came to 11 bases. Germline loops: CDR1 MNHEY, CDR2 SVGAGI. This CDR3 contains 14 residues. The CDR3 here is CASSYAGQLYEQYF. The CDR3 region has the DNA TGTGCCAGCAGTTACGCCGGACAGCTCTACGAGCAGTACTTC.

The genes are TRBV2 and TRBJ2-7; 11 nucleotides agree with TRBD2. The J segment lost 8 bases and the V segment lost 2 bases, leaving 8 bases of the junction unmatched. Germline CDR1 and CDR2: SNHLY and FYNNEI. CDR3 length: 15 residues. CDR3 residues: CASSESTSGNRKQYF. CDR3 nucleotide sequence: TGTGCCAGCAGTGAATCGACTAGCGGGAACAGAAAGCAGTACTTC.

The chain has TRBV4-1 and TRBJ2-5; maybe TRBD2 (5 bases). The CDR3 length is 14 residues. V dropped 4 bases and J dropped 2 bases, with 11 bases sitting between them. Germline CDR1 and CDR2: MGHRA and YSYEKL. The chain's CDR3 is CASSLLGVQETQYF. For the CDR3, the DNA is TGCGCCAGCAGCCTTCTGGGAGTTCAAGAGACCCAGTACTTC.

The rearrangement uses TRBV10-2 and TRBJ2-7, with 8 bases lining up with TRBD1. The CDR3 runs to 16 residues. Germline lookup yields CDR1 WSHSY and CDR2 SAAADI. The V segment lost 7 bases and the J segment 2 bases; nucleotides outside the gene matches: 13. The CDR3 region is CASTLFGQGLTYEQYF. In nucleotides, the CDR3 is TGCGCCAGCACTCTTTTCGGACAGGGCCTCACCTACGAGCAGTACTTC.

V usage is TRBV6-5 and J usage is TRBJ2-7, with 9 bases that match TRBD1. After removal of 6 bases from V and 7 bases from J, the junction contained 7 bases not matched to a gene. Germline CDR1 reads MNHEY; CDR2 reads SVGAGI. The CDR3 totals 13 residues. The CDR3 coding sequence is TGTGCCAGCAGCCGGGACAGGGTGGGGGAGCAGTACTTC. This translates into CASSRDRVGEQYF.

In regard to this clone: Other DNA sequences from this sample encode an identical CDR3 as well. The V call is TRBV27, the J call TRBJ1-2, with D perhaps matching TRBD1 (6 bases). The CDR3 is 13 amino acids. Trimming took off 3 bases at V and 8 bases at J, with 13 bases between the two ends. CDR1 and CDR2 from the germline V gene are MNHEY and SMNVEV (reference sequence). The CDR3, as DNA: TGTGCCAGCAGTTTTCGGGAGGGGGGCGGCTACACCTTC. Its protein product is CASSFREGGGYTF.

CDR3 region: CASSGGRLNQPQHF. The DNA of the CDR3 is TGTGCCAGCAGTGGCGGCAGGCTAAATCAGCCCCAGCATTTT. V usage is TRBV2 and J usage is TRBJ1-5; D unclear. Germline lookup yields CDR1 SNHLY and CDR2 FYNNEI. This CDR3 comprises 14 residues. V lost 4 bases and J lost 4, with 11 bases in between.

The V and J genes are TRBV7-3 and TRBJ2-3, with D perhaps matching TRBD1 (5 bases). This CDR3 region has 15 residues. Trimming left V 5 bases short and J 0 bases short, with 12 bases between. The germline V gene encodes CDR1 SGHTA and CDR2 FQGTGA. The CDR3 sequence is CASSPWGSSTDTQYF. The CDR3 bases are TGTGCCAGCAGCCCATGGGGCTCTAGCACAGATACGCAGTATTTT.

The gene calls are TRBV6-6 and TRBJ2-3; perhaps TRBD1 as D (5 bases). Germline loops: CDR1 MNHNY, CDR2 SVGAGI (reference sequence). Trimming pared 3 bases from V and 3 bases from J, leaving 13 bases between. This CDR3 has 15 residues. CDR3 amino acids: CASSYLSPGTDTQYF. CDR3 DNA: TGTGCCAGCAGTTATCTTTCCCCAGGGACAGATACGCAGTATTTT.

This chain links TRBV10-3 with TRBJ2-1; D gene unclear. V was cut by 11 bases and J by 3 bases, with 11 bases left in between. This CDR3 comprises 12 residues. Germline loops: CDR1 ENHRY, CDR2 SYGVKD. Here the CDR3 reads CASLGGYNEQFF. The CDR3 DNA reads TGTGCCTCATTAGGCGGCTACAATGAGCAGTTCTTC.

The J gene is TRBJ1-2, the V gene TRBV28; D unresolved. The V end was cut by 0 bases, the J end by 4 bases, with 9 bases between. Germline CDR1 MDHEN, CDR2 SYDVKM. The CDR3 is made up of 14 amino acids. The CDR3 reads CASSLWEGAYGYTF. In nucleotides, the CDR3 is TGTGCCAGCAGTTTATGGGAGGGTGCCTATGGCTACACCTTC.

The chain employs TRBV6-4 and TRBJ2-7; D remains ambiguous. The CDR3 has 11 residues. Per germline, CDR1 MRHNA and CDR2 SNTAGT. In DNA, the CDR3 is TGTGGGAGTTCAGGCTCCTACGAGCAGTACTTC. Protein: CGSSGSYEQYF.

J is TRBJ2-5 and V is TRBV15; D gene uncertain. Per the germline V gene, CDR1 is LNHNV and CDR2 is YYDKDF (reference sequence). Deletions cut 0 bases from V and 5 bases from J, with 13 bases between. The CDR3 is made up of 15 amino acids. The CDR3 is CATSRDAQVGETQYF. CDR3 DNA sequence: TGTGCCACCAGCAGAGATGCGCAGGTTGGGGAGACCCAGTACTTC.

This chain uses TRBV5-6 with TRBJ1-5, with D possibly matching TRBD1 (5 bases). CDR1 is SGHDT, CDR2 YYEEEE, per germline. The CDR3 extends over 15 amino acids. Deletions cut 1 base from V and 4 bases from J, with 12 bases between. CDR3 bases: TGTGCCAGCAGCTTGCGGGGACCGGAAAATCAGCCCCAGCATTTT. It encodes CASSLRGPENQPQHF.

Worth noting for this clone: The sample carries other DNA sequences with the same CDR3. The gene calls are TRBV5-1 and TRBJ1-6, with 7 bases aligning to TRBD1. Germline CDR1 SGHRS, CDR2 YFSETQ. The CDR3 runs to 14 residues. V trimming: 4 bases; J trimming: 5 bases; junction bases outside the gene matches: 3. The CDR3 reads CASSIGQDNSPLHF. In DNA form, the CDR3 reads TGCGCCAGCAGCATCGGACAGGATAATTCACCCCTCCACTTT.

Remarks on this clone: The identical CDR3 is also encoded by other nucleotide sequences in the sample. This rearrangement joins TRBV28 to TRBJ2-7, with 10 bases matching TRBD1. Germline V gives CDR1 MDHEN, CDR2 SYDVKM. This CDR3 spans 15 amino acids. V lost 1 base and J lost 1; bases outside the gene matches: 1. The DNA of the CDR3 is TGTGCCAGCAGTTTATTGGGACAGGGGTCCTACGAGCAGTACTTC. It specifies CASSLLGQGSYEQYF.

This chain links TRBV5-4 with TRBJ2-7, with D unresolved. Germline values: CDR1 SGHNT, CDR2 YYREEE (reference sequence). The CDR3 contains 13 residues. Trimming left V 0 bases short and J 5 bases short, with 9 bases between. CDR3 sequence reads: CASSLVPGNEQYF. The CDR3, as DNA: TGTGCCAGCAGCTTGGTACCAGGTAACGAGCAGTACTTC.